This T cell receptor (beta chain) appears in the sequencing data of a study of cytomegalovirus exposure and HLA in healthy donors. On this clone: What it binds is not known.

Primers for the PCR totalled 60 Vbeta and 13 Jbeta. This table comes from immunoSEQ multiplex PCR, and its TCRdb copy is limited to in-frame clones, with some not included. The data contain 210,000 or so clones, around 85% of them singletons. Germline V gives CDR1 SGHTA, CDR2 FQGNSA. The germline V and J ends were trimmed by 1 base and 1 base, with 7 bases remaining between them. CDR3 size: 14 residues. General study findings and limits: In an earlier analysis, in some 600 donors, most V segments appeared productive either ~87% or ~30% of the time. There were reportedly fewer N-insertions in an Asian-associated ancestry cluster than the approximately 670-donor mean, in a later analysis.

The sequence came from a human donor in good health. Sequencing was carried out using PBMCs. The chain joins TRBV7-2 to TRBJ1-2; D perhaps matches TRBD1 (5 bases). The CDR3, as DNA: TGTGCCAGCAGCTTAGTTCAGGGTAACTATGGCTACACCTTC. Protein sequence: CASSLVQGNYGYTF.